This record looks at one T cell receptor (beta chain) sequence and its context. In the original analysis: Reference gene primers were amplified, and this amplification served to estimate nucleated cell counts. The repertoire was sequenced with immunoSEQ multiplex PCR; TCRdb's copy has only in-frame clones and lacks some. D and trimming were read from the DNA, whereas the V and J calls and clone size are those reported in that table. The sample contains some 100,000 clones, around 89% of which appear only once. The data were obtained in a study of blood T cell repertoires in COVID-19. Study context: Samples of COVID-19 (acute and convalescent) were obtained from the United States, Italy and Spain.

J lost 7 bases, V lost 0 bases, and 7 bases had no gene match. The CDR3 extends over 15 amino acids. The germline CDR1 and CDR2 sequences are SGHKS and YYEKEE (reference sequence). Sequenced input: peripheral blood. The chain combines TRBV5-5 with TRBJ2-1, with 7 nucleotides matching TRBD2. This clonotype originated in a woman of 80 years or more with active COVID-19. Written as DNA, the CDR3 is TGTGCCAGCAGCTTGGAAGGCGGGAGATTTAATGAGCAGTTCTTC. Encoded protein: CASSLEGGRFNEQFF.